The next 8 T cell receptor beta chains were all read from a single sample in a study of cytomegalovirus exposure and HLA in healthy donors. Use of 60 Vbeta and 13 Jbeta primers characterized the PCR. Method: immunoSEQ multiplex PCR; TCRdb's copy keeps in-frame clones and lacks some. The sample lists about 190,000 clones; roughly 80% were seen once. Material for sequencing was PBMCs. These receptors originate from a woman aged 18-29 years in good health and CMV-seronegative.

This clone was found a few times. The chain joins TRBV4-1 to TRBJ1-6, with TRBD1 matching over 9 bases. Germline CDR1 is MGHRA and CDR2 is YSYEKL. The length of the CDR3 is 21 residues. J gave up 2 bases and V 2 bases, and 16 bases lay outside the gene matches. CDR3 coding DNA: TGCGCCAGCAGCCAAAAGGGGAAAGATACAGGGGGCGGCACCTATAATTCACCCCTCCACTTT. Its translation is CASSQKGKDTGGGTYNSPLHF.

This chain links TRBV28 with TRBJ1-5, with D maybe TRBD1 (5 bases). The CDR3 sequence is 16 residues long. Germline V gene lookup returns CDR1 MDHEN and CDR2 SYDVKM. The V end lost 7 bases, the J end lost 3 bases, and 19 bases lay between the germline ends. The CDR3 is CASTNPREGDNQPQHF. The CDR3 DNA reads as TGTGCCAGCACCAACCCCAGGGAAGGGGACAATCAGCCCCAGCATTTT. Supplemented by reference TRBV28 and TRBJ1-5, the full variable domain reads DVKVTQSSRYLVKRTGEKVFLECVQDMDHENMFWYRQDPGLGLRLIYFSYDVKMKEKGDIPEGYSVSREKKERFSLILESASTNQTSMYLCASTNPREGDNQPQHFGDGTRLSIL.

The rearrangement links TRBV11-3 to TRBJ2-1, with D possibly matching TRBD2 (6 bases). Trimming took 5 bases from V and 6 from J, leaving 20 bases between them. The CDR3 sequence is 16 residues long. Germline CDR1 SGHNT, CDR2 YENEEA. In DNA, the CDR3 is TGTGCCAGCAGCCCCAGTCCGGGACTCCAGTTCAATGAGCAGTTCTTC. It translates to CASSPSPGLQFNEQFF.

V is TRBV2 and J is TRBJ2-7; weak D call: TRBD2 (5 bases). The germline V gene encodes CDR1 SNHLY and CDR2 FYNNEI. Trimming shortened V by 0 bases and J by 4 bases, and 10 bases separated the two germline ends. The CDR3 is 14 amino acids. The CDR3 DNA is TGTGCCAGCAGTGAAGCCAGGACTGAATACGAGCAGTACTTC. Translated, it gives CASSEARTEYEQYF.

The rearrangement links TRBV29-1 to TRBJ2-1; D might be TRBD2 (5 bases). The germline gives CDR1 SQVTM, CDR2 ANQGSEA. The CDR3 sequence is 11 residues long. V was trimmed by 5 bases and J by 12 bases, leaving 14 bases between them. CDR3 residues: CSVTLENRQFF. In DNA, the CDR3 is TGCAGCGTTACACTAGAGAATCGGCAGTTCTTC.

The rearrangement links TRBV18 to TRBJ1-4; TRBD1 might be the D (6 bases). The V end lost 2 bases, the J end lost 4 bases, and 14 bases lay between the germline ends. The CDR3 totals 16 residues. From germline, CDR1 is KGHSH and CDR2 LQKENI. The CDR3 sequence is CASSPKIQGNNEKLFF. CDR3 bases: TGTGCCAGCTCACCAAAGATACAGGGTAATAATGAAAAACTGTTTTTT.

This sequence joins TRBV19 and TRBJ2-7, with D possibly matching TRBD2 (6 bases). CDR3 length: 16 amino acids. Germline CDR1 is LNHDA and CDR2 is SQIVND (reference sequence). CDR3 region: CTYPPRRDSASYEQYF. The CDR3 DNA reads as TGTACCTACCCCCCCCGCCGGGACTCGGCTTCCTACGAGCAGTACTTC.

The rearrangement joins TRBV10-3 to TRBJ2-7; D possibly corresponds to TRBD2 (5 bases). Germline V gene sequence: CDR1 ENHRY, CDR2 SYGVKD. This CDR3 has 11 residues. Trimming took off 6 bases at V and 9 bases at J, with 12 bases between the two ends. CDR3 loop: CAISSEGSQYF. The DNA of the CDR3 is TGTGCCATCAGCTCCGAGGGTTCGCAGTACTTC.